This TCR beta chain was found in a study of cytomegalovirus exposure and HLA in healthy donors. Whole-study findings and limits: Reportedly, fewer N-insertions than the approximately 610-donor mean appeared in an Asian-associated ancestry cluster in a later analysis. With later analysis, a missense DCLRE1C variant became linked to TCR beta V- and J-gene trimming. It was 150 to 200 TCR beta chains that were listed as cytomegalovirus-associated.

The CDR3 has 12 residues. Trimming stripped 1 base from V and 7 bases from J, with 6 bases between. The V gene's germline CDR1 is PRHDT and CDR2 FYEKMQ (reference sequence). The PCR contained 60 Vbeta and 13 Jbeta primers. Profiled with immunoSEQ multiplex PCR; TCRdb holds only in-frame clones, not every one. The profile covers 120,000 to 150,000 clones, with 65% to 80% appearing a single time and 1% to 1.5% taken by the ten largest. Regarding this clone: Its target is not known.

Sequenced input: PBMCs. The receptor was isolated from a male donor in good health and CMV-seropositive. The chain joins TRBV13 to TRBJ2-3; D is unresolved. DNA of the CDR3: TGTGCCAGCAGCTTAGAGTCTAATACGCAGTATTTT. Translated, it gives CASSLESNTQYF.